This T cell receptor (beta chain) was observed in a study of blood T cell repertoires in COVID-19. Study as a whole: Specimens from acute and convalescent COVID-19 originated in the United States, Italy and Spain. T cells, B-cell-depleted T cells, or PBMCs provided the cDNA or gDNA that served as material.

The germline gives CDR1 MGHDK, CDR2 SYGVNS. V trimming: 10 bases; J trimming: 5 bases; junction bases outside the gene matches: 9. This CDR3 region has 13 residues. In the authors' methods: Scientists estimated how many nucleated cells there were by amplifying reference gene primers. Profiling relied on immunoSEQ multiplex PCR, and the TCRdb table lists in-frame clones only, not all of them. That table is the source of V, J and clone size, and D and trimming were worked out from the DNA. The sample carries 270,000 or so clones, roughly 84% recorded once. The sequence came from a woman between 18 and 29 years old with acute or convalescent COVID-19. Material for sequencing was peripheral blood. V gene TRBV25-1 combines with J gene TRBJ1-2; 8 bases align to TRBD1. The CDR3 reads CATQDRAGYGYTF. In nucleotides, the CDR3 is TGTGCCACCCAGGACAGGGCGGGGTATGGCTACACCTTC.